This TCR beta chain appears in the sequencing data of a study of beta chain features in type 1 diabetes. Study-level background: Cell yields, gender and age were comparable in patients and healthy donors.

Germline CDR1 reads SNHLY; CDR2 reads FYNNEI. Losses at the gene ends were 11 bases for V and 0 bases for J; bases not matched to a gene: 8. CDR3 size: 14 residues. Every isolated RNA sample was fully reverse transcribed, so sequencing captured expressed TCRB transcripts. Measured with immunoSEQ multiplex PCR; TCRdb has only the in-frame clones, and not every one. The data show under 400,000 clones, with about 19% seen just once and 0.044% held by the top ten. This clone was picked up a small number of times. The sequence was collected from a woman under 30 in good health. The sequencing sample was made of naive CD4+ T cells from blood. J is TRBJ2-3 and V is TRBV2; 7 bases fit TRBD1. The CDR3 region is CASQDRTSTDTQYF. The CDR3 nucleotides read TGTGCCTCACAGGACAGGACCAGCACAGATACGCAGTATTTT.